Following are 24 T cell receptor beta chains from one sample sequenced in a study of cytomegalovirus exposure and HLA in healthy donors. The primer mix had 60 Vbeta and 13 Jbeta primers. The protocol was immunoSEQ multiplex PCR, while the TCRdb copy is restricted to in-frame clones and leaves out a portion. The repertoire holds tens of thousands of clones, with over 60% as singletons. The sample comprised PBMCs. The receptors shown here come from a woman aged 50 to 60 in good health and CMV-seropositive.

The J gene is TRBJ1-1, the V gene TRBV18; D remains unclear. V gave up 3 bases and J gave up 6 bases, with 14 bases separating them. This CDR3 region has 14 residues. Looked up from germline, CDR1 is KGHSH and CDR2 is LQKENI. The CDR3: CASSPLSGVAEAFF. The CDR3 DNA follows: TGTGCCAGCTCACCCCTCAGCGGTGTCGCTGAAGCTTTCTTT.

The J gene is TRBJ2-3, the V gene TRBV9; 8 positions agree with TRBD2. The V and J ends lost 3 bases and 3 bases, in that order; junction bases with no gene match: 9. The CDR3 length is 16 residues. Germline CDR1 is SGDLS and CDR2 is YYNGEE. CDR3 nucleotides: TGTGCCAGCAGCGCAACCTCAGCGGGGGCAACAGATACGCAGTATTTT. Translating it yields CASSATSAGATDTQYF.

The sample holds a few counts of this clone. The rearrangement joins TRBV2 to TRBJ1-4, with 12 bases identical to TRBD1. CDR1 is SNHLY, CDR2 FYNNEI, per germline. The junction had 11 bases not matched to a gene; V was cut back by 8 bases and J by 7 bases. This CDR3 spans 16 amino acids. The CDR3 coding sequence is TGTGCCAGCTCGGGACAGGGGGCGTTAGTAGGTGAAAAACTGTTTTTT. Amino acids: CASSGQGALVGEKLFF.

DNA of the CDR3: TGTGCCAGCAGGGGACAGGGGCTGGGTGGCTACACCTTC. It codes for CASRGQGLGGYTF. This chain connects TRBV6-5 to TRBJ1-2, with 10 nucleotides matching TRBD1. Germline V lookup: CDR1 MNHEY, CDR2 SVGAGI. This CDR3 contains 13 residues. The V gene end was trimmed by 6 bases and the J gene end by 7 bases; junction bases not matched to a gene: 5.

The genes are TRBV4-1 and TRBJ1-5; no definite D call. The CDR3 consists of 14 residues. V lost 1 base, J lost 1 base, and 5 bases lay in between. Germline lookup yields CDR1 MGHRA and CDR2 YSYEKL. In nucleotides, the CDR3 is TGCGCCAGCAGCCAAGCTGAGAGCAATCAGCCCCAGCATTTT. This encodes CASSQAESNQPQHF.

The chain carries TRBV6-5 and TRBJ1-4; 10 nucleotides match TRBD1. Looked up from germline, CDR1 is MNHEY and CDR2 is SVGAGI. This CDR3 region has 16 residues. The V gene end was trimmed by 4 bases and the J gene end by 6 bases; junction bases not matched to a gene: 8. The CDR3 nucleotides read TGTGCCAGCAGTTCAAAAAGGGACAGGGGCTATGAAAAACTGTTTTTT. Its translation is CASSSKRDRGYEKLFF.

This clone was counted only a few times. The chain uses TRBV19 and TRBJ2-4, with 8 bases that match TRBD1. Germline assignment: CDR1 LNHDA and CDR2 SQIVND (reference sequence). J gave up 8 bases and V 3 bases, and 12 bases lay outside the gene matches. The CDR3 is 16 amino acids. CDR3 protein: CASSIGTGEGLDIQYF. CDR3 DNA sequence: TGTGCCAGTAGTATTGGGACAGGAGAGGGTCTAGACATTCAGTACTTC.

The chain recombines TRBV30 with TRBJ2-1; 8 nucleotides match TRBD2. CDR3 length: 19 residues. V shed 0 bases, J shed 0 bases, and the junction held 13 bases outside the gene matches. CDR1 is GTSNPN and CDR2 is SVGIG in the germline V gene (reference sequence). Here the CDR3 DNA reads TGTGCCTGGAGTGTAGGGTTGGTTAGCGGGGTACCCTCCTACAATGAGCAGTTCTTC. It specifies CAWSVGLVSGVPSYNEQFF. Complete variable domain (other parts from reference TRBV30 and TRBJ2-1): SQTIHQWPATLVQPVGSPLSLECTVEGTSNPNLYWYRQAAGRGLQLLFYSVGIGQISSEVPQNLSASRPQDRQFILSSKKLLLSDSGFYLCAWSVGLVSGVPSYNEQFFGPGTRLTVL.

This clone occurred a few times. The chain uses TRBV7-3 and TRBJ2-1; D may be TRBD2 (6 bases). The germline V gene has CDR1 SGHTA and CDR2 FQGTGA. The CDR3 contains 12 residues. Trimming shortened V by 5 bases and J by 15 bases, and 17 bases separated the two germline ends. The CDR3 region has the DNA TGTGCCAGCAGCCGACTGGAGGGTAGCCTGTTCTTC. Encoded protein: CASSRLEGSLFF.

The chain has TRBV5-6 and TRBJ2-2; 7 bases line up with TRBD1. This CDR3 spans 15 amino acids. V dropped 6 bases and J dropped 1; count of bases not matched to a gene: 6. The germline CDR1 and CDR2 sequences are SGHDT and YYEEEE. The CDR3 is CASTFGTVNTGELFF. CDR3 sequence (DNA): TGTGCCAGCACCTTCGGGACAGTGAACACCGGGGAGCTGTTTTTT.

This clone was seen more than once but under ten times. This sequence joins TRBV7-2 and TRBJ2-5; 9 bases map to TRBD1. CDR3 length equals 14 residues. J lost 3 bases, V lost 3 bases, and 2 bases had no gene match. CDR1 and CDR2 (germline): SGHTA, FQGNSA. This CDR3 reads CASSFGTGKETQYF. The CDR3 nucleotides read TGTGCCAGCAGCTTTGGGACAGGGAAAGAGACCCAGTACTTC. The complete variable domain, with remaining parts taken from reference TRBV7-2 and TRBJ2-5, reads GAGVSQSPSNKVTEKGKDVELRCDPISGHTALYWYRQSLGQGLEFLIYFQGNSAPDKSGLPSDRFSAERTGGSVSTLTIQRTQQEDSAVYLCASSFGTGKETQYFGPGTRLLVL.

This chain joins TRBV19 and TRBJ1-2; unclear D gene. Trimming pared 1 base from V and 4 bases from J, leaving 7 bases between. Germline V gene data show CDR1 as LNHDA and CDR2 as SQIVND (reference sequence). The CDR3 spans 13 residues. The CDR3 loop reads CASSIVLSYGYTF. CDR3 bases: TGTGCCAGTAGTATAGTTCTTAGCTATGGCTACACCTTC.

The V gene is TRBV27, the J gene TRBJ2-3; weak D call: TRBD1 (6 bases). The ends were cut back, 2 bases at V and 0 bases at J, with 9 bases in the middle. The CDR3 runs to 15 residues. Germline V gene lookup returns CDR1 MNHEY and CDR2 SMNVEV (reference sequence). The CDR3 reads CASSLQGSSTDTQYF. Written as DNA, the CDR3 is TGTGCCAGCAGTTTACAGGGGTCCAGCACAGATACGCAGTATTTT.

In nucleotides, the CDR3 is TGTGCCAGCAGCCCACTTCCAGGGATAGTCCCAGATACGCAGTATTTT. Its protein is CASSPLPGIVPDTQYF. The rearrangement uses TRBV5-8 and TRBJ2-3, with D maybe TRBD1 (5 bases). V lost 4 bases to trimming and J lost 4 bases, with 19 bases between them. Germline CDR1 reads SGHTS; CDR2 reads YDEGEE. The CDR3 totals 16 residues.

The chain couples TRBV28 to TRBJ1-6; D remains unclear. The CDR3 is made up of 14 amino acids. Germline lookup yields CDR1 MDHEN and CDR2 SYDVKM. The V and J ends lost 5 bases and 9 bases respectively, with 14 bases between them. The CDR3 nucleotides read TGTGCCAGCAGTCCAACGTCCAGGCGTTCACCCCTCCACTTT. It yields the protein CASSPTSRRSPLHF.

The chain employs TRBV7-9 and TRBJ2-1; a possible D gene is TRBD2 (5 bases). Germline lookup yields CDR1 SEHNR and CDR2 FQNEAQ (reference sequence). V lost 7 bases to trimming and J lost 0 bases, with 10 bases between them. The CDR3 consists of 14 residues. As DNA, the CDR3 is TGTGCCAGCACCTCGGGGAGCTCCTACAATGAGCAGTTCTTC. This translates into CASTSGSSYNEQFF.

This sequence joins TRBV25-1 and TRBJ2-5; D possibly corresponds to TRBD1 (6 bases). Germline CDR1 is MGHDK and CDR2 is SYGVNS. The CDR3 runs 13 residues. The V gene lost 2 bases and the J gene lost 3 bases, with 7 bases spanning the gap. As DNA, the CDR3 is TGTGCCAGCAGTGAAGCAGGGGAAGAGACCCAGTACTTC. This encodes CASSEAGEETQYF.

This chain connects TRBV5-1 to TRBJ2-7, with D possibly being TRBD1 (6 bases). Trimming stripped 1 base from V and 0 bases from J, with 8 bases between. This CDR3 region has 14 residues. CDR1 SGHRS and CDR2 YFSETQ come from the germline V gene. CDR3 loop: CASSLTDSSYEQYF. CDR3 bases: TGCGCCAGCAGCTTGACGGACAGCTCCTACGAGCAGTACTTC.

In its sample, this clone was seen a few times. This sequence joins TRBV7-7 and TRBJ2-1; TRBD1 matches 9 bases. CDR3 size: 15 residues. The V gene's germline CDR1 is SSHAT and CDR2 FNYEAQ (reference sequence). Germline trimming cut 6 bases from V and 0 bases from J; bases unmatched to any gene: 3. This chain's CDR3 is CASSSGQGSYNEQFF. DNA of the CDR3: TGTGCCAGCAGTTCGGGACAGGGCTCCTACAATGAGCAGTTCTTC.

This chain uses TRBV18 with TRBJ2-2, with D perhaps TRBD1 (5 bases). With 8 bases removed from V and 3 bases from J, the gap between germline ends came to 10 bases. Germline V gene data show CDR1 as KGHSH and CDR2 as LQKENI. The CDR3 has 13 residues. CDR3 loop: CASTDSYTGELFF. CDR3 sequence (DNA): TGTGCCAGCACCGACAGCTACACCGGGGAGCTGTTTTTT.

The chain's CDR3 is CASSLAAGSGTEAFF. CDR3 sequence (DNA): TGCGCCAGCAGCTTGGCGGCAGGGTCGGGCACTGAAGCTTTCTTT. The chain recombines TRBV5-1 with TRBJ1-1, with D perhaps TRBD1 (5 bases). This CDR3 has 15 residues. V was cut by 0 bases and J by 4 bases, with 13 bases left in between. Germline-derived CDR1 and CDR2 are SGHRS and YFSETQ.

This sequence joins TRBV21-1 and TRBJ2-1; the table gives TRBD1 as D, unverified against the DNA. TRBV21-1 has pseudogene status. The length of the CDR3 is 15 residues. The CDR3 sequence: CASSNGPKDNNEQFF. The CDR3 nucleotides read TGTGCCAGCAGCAATGGGCCCAAGGATAACAATGAGCAGTTCTTC.

By share of the sample, this clone is medium-sized. The chain uses TRBV6-6 and TRBJ2-7; D remains unclear. The CDR3 loop spans 12 amino acids. The germline V gene encodes CDR1 MNHNY and CDR2 SVGAGI (reference sequence). V lost 6 bases and J lost 0, with 6 bases in between. The CDR3 reads CASSDISYEQYF. The CDR3 coding sequence is TGTGCCAGCAGCGACATCTCCTACGAGCAGTACTTC.

This chain joins TRBV6-5 and TRBJ2-2; D might be TRBD2 (5 bases). CDR3 length: 11 residues. Between the trimmed V and J ends, which lost 6 bases and 7 bases, there was a span of 6 bases. Looked up from germline, CDR1 is MNHEY and CDR2 is SVGAGI. The CDR3 here is CASRGSGELFF. Here the CDR3 DNA reads TGTGCCAGCAGGGGGAGCGGGGAGCTGTTTTTT.